A single sample gave rise to the 12 T cell receptor beta chains below, sequenced in a study of blood T cell repertoires in COVID-19. TCRdb's copy holds only in-frame clones and misses some; the assay was immunoSEQ multiplex PCR. The sample carries under 200,000 clones, more than 75% recorded once. The sequenced material came from peripheral blood. The receptors stem from a man aged 35-49 years with active or convalescent COVID-19.

The chain recombines TRBV11-2 with TRBJ1-4; 7 bases are a match to TRBD1. Germline loops: CDR1 SGHAT, CDR2 FQNNGV. The CDR3 is made up of 14 amino acids. After removal of 5 bases from V and 4 bases from J, the junction contained 4 bases not matched to a gene. The CDR3 protein is CASSKQGFNEKLFF. The CDR3 DNA is TGTGCCAGCAGCAAACAGGGGTTTAATGAAAAACTGTTTTTT.

This clone was counted between two and nine times. The V call is TRBV21-1, the J call TRBJ1-5; the D segment call TRBD1 is taken from the table without a DNA check. TRBV21-1 corresponds to a pseudogene. The CDR3 is 13 residues long. CDR3 sequence (DNA): TGTGCCAGCAGCCGCCAGGGTATTCAGCCCCAGCATTTT. As protein: CASSRQGIQPQHF.

This sequence joins TRBV5-1 and TRBJ1-2; 8 bases fit TRBD1. The J segment lost 3 bases and the V segment lost 4 bases, leaving 5 bases of the junction unmatched. Germline V gene sequence: CDR1 SGHRS, CDR2 YFSETQ. This CDR3 has 14 residues. The CDR3 DNA reads TGCGCCAGCAGCCCCGACAGGGGTGACTATGGCTACACCTTC. It encodes CASSPDRGDYGYTF.

This chain joins TRBV3-1 (or the pseudogene TRBV3-2) and TRBJ1-1, with TRBD1 matching over 9 bases. The germline gives CDR1 LGHDT, CDR2 YNNKEL (reference sequence). Trimming at V came to 1 base and at J to 0 bases, leaving 6 bases not matched to a gene. The CDR3 spans 17 residues. In DNA form, the CDR3 reads TGTGCCAGCAGCCAAGCGGACAGGGGTCTGTTGAACACTGAAGCTTTCTTT. Its protein product is CASSQADRGLLNTEAFF.

J is TRBJ1-5 and V is TRBV2; 11 bases align to TRBD1. Trimming cost V 4 bases and J 6 bases; bases outside gene matches: 5. Germline assignment: CDR1 SNHLY and CDR2 FYNNEI. The CDR3 covers 15 residues. CDR3 sequence (DNA): TGTGCCAGCAGTGGGGACAGGGGGTATGCTCAGCCCCAGCATTTT. Translation: CASSGDRGYAQPQHF.

V and J are TRBV19 and TRBJ1-1; D is perhaps TRBD1 (6 bases). The CDR3 length is 13 residues. Germline values: CDR1 LNHDA, CDR2 SQIVND (reference sequence). Trimming cost V 10 bases and J 1 base, with 13 bases left between them. As DNA, the CDR3 is TGTGCCACGGGGGGGCCGTCGAACACTGAAGCTTTCTTT. It translates to CATGGPSNTEAFF.

The chain carries TRBV19 and TRBJ2-1; TRBD2 matches 9 bases. The J segment lost 4 bases and the V segment lost 5 bases, leaving 3 bases of the junction unmatched. The CDR3 consists of 14 residues. Germline loops: CDR1 LNHDA, CDR2 SQIVND (reference sequence). CDR3 bases: TGTGCCAGTAGTGCGGGACTAGCTTACAATGAGCAGTTCTTC. It specifies CASSAGLAYNEQFF.

V and J are TRBV29-1 and TRBJ2-7, with a possible D match to TRBD1 (5 bases). The ends were cut back, 7 bases at V and 5 bases at J, with 12 bases in the middle. The CDR3 runs 11 residues. The germline gives CDR1 SQVTM, CDR2 ANQGSEA. The CDR3 DNA reads as TGCAGCGGGCTGACAGTTAACGAGCAGTACTTC. This gives the protein CSGLTVNEQYF.

This chain uses TRBV18 with TRBJ2-1, with a tentative D call TRBD2 (6 bases). Germline lookup yields CDR1 KGHSH and CDR2 LQKENI. The CDR3 runs to 17 residues. Trimming removed 3 bases at V and 4 bases at J, with 19 bases between. The CDR3 region is CASSPRESAFSYNEQFF. In nucleotides, the CDR3 is TGTGCCAGCTCACCCCGGGAGTCAGCCTTTTCTTACAATGAGCAGTTCTTC.

This CDR3 is CASSYRVSATNEKLFF. Here the CDR3 DNA reads TGTGCCAGCAGTTACCGGGTTTCGGCAACTAATGAAAAACTGTTTTTT. The chain combines TRBV6-5 with TRBJ1-4, with no clear D. V dropped 2 bases and J dropped 0 bases, with 10 bases sitting between them. The CDR3 contains 16 residues. Looked up from germline, CDR1 is MNHEY and CDR2 is SVGAGI.

This chain joins TRBV18 and TRBJ2-2; TRBD1 is a possible D gene (5 bases). Germline assignment: CDR1 KGHSH and CDR2 LQKENI. V lost 1 base and J lost 4, with 10 bases in between. The CDR3 runs 15 residues. The CDR3 region has the DNA TGTGCCAGCTCACCACGATCAGGGATCACCGGGGAGCTGTTTTTT. This gives the protein CASSPRSGITGELFF.

Only a few counts were recorded for this clone. The rearrangement joins TRBV28 to TRBJ1-4, with 7 positions matching TRBD1. CDR3 size: 13 residues. Germline assignment: CDR1 MDHEN and CDR2 SYDVKM. V shed 8 bases and J 7 bases; nucleotides not matched to a gene: 7. CDR3 sequence: CASRDSGTEKLFF. CDR3 bases: TGTGCCAGCCGGGACAGCGGAACTGAAAAACTGTTTTTT.